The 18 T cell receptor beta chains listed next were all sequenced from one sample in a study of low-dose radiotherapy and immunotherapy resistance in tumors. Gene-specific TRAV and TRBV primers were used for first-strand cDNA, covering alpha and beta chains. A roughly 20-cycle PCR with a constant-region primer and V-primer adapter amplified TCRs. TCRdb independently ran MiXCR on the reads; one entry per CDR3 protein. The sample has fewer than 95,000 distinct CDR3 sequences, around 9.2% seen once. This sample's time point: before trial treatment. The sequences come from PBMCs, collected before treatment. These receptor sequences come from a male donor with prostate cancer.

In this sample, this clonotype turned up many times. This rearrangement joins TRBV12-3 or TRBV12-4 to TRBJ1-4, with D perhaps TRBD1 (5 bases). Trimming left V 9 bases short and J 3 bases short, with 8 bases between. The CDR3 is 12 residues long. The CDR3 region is CASGASNEKLFF. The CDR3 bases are TGTGCCAGTGGGGCCTCTAATGAAAAACTGTTTTTT.

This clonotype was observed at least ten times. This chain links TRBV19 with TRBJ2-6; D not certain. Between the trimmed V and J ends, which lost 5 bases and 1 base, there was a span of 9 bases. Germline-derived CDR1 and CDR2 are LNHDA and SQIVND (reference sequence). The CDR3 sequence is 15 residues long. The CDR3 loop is CASSPQVSGANVLTF. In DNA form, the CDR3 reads TGTGCCAGTAGTCCCCAGGTGTCTGGGGCCAACGTCCTGACTTTC. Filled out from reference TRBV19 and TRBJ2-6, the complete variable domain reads DGGITQSPKYLFRKEGQNVTLSCEQNLNHDAMYWYRQDPGQGLRLIYYSQIVNDFQKGDIAEGYSVSREKKESFPLTVTSAQKNPTAFYLCASSPQVSGANVLTFGAGSRLTVL.

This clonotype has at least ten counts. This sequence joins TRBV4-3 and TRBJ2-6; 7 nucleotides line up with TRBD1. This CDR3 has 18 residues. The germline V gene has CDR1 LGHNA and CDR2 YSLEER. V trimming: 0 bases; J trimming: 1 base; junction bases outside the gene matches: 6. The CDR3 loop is CASSQEATGVSGANVLTF. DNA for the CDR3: TGCGCCAGCAGCCAAGAGGCTACAGGGGTTTCTGGGGCCAACGTCCTGACTTTC.

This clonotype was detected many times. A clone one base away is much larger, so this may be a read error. This chain's CDR3 is CASSSNSGANVLTF. CDR3 in DNA: TGTGCCAGCAGTTCAAACTCTGGGGCCAACGTCCTGACTTTC. This chain connects TRBV27 to TRBJ2-6; unclear D gene. Trimming shortened V by 4 bases and J by 0 bases, and 4 bases separated the two germline ends. In germline, CDR1 is MNHEY, CDR2 SMNVEV (reference sequence). The CDR3 loop spans 14 amino acids.

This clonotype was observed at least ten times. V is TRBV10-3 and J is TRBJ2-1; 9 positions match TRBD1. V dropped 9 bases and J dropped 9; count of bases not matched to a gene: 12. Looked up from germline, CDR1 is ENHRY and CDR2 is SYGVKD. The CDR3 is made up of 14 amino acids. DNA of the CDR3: TGTGCCATTAATCCGGGACAGGGCCTCAGTGAGCAGTTCTTC. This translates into CAINPGQGLSEQFF.

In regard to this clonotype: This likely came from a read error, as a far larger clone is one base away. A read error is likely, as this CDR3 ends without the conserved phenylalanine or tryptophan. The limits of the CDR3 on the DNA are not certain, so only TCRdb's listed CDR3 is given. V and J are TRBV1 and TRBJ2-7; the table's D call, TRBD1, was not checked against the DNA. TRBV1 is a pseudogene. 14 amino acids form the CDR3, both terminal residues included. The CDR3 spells CASSPVQGPYEQYS.

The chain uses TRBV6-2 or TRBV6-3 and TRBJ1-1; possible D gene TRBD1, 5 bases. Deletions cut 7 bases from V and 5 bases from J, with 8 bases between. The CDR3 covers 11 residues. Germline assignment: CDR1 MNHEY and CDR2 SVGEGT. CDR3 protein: CASNQGTEAFF. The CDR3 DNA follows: TGTGCCAGCAACCAGGGAACTGAAGCTTTCTTT.

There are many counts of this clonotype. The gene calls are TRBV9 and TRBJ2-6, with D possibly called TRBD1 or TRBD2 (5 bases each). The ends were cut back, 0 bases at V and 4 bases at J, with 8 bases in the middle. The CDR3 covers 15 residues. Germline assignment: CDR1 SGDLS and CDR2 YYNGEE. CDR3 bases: TGTGCCAGCAGCGTAGTCGGGGCCGGGGCCAACGTCCTGACTTTC. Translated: CASSVVGAGANVLTF.

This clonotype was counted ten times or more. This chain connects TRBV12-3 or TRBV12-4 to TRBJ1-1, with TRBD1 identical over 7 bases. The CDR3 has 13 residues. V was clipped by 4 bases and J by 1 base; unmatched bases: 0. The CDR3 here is CASSWTGNTEAFF. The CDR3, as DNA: TGTGCCAGCAGTTGGACAGGGAACACTGAAGCTTTCTTT.

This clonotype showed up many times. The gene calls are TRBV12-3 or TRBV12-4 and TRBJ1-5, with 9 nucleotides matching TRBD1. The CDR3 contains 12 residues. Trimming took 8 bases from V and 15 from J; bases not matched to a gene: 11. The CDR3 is CASGPTGGKTHF. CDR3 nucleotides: TGTGCCAGCGGCCCGACAGGGGGGAAGACGCATTTT.

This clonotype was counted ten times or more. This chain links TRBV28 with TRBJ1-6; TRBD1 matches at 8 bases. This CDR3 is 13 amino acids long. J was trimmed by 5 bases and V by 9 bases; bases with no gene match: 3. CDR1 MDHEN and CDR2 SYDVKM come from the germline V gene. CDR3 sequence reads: CASRTGNNSPLHF. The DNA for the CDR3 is TGTGCCAGTAGGACAGGGAATAATTCACCCCTCCACTTT. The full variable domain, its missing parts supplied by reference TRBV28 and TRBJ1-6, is DVKVTQSSRYLVKRTGEKVFLECVQDMDHENMFWYRQDPGLGLRLIYFSYDVKMKEKGDIPEGYSVSREKKERFSLILESASTNQTSMYLCASRTGNNSPLHFGNGTRLTVT.

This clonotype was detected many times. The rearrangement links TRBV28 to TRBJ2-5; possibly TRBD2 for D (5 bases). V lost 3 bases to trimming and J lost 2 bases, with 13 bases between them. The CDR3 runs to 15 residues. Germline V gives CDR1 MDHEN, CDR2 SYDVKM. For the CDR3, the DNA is TGTGCCAGCAGTTTCCCAGGAGGACGACAAGAGACCCAGTACTTC. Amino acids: CASSFPGGRQETQYF.

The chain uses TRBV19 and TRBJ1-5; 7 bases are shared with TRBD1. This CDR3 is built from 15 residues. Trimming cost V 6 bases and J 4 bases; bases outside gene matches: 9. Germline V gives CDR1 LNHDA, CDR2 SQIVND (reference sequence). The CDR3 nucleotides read TGTGCCAGTAGCCTACAGGGGCCGAGTAATCAGCCCCAGCATTTT. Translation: CASSLQGPSNQPQHF.

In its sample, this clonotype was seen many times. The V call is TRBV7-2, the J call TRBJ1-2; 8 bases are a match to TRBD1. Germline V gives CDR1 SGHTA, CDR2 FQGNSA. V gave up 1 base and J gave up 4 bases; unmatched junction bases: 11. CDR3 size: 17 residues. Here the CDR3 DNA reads TGTGCCAGCAGCTTAGGTACCCCGGGACAGGACCCCTATGGCTACACCTTC. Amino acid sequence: CASSLGTPGQDPYGYTF.

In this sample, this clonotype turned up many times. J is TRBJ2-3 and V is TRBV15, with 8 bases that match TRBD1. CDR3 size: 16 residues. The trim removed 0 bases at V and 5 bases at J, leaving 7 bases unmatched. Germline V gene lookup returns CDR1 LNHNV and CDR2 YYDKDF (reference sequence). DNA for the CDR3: TGTGCCACCAGCAGAGATAGGCAGGGGGCGAAAGATACGCAGTATTTT. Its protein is CATSRDRQGAKDTQYF.

The CDR3 DNA reads TGCGCCAGCAGCTTGCCCAGGGATCAAGAGACCCAGTACTTC. Translating it yields CASSLPRDQETQYF. This rearrangement joins TRBV5-1 to TRBJ2-5, with D tentatively TRBD1 (5 bases). CDR3 length: 14 amino acids. Deletions cut 1 base from V and 2 bases from J, with 9 bases between. Germline-derived CDR1 and CDR2 are SGHRS and YFSETQ. The whole variable domain, remainder taken from reference TRBV5-1 and TRBJ2-5, is KAGVTQTPRYLIKTRGQQVTLSCSPISGHRSVSWYQQTPGQGLQFLFEYFSETQRNKGNFPGRFSGRQFSNSRSEMNVSTLELGDSALYLCASSLPRDQETQYFGPGTRLLVL.

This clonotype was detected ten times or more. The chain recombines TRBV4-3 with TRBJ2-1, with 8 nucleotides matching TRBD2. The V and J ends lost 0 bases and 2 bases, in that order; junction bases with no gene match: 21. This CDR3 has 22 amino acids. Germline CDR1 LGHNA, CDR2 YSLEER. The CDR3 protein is CASSQEQGRSSSPGGPYNEQFF. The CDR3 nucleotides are TGCGCCAGCAGCCAAGAGCAAGGGCGTAGCTCTTCTCCGGGAGGGCCCTACAATGAGCAGTTCTTC.

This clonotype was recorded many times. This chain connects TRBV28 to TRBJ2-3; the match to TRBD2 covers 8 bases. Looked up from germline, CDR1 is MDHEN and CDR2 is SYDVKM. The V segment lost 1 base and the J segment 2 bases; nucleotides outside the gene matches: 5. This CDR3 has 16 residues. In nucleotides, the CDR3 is TGTGCCAGCAGTTTATATTCGGGGGGGATCACAGATACGCAGTATTTT. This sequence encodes CASSLYSGGITDTQYF. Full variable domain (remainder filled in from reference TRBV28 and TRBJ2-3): DVKVTQSSRYLVKRTGEKVFLECVQDMDHENMFWYRQDPGLGLRLIYFSYDVKMKEKGDIPEGYSVSREKKERFSLILESASTNQTSMYLCASSLYSGGITDTQYFGPGTRLTVL.